The 6 T cell receptor beta chains given below trace back to one sample, sequenced in a study of shared clonotypes between healthy human individuals. Some clones are missing from TCRdb's copy, which holds only in-frame ones; the method was immunoSEQ multiplex PCR. The repertoire has about 1 million clones, approximately 76% of them found once; the top ten carry 1.4% to 1.5%. Sequenced input: memory CD4+ T cells sorted from blood. Specified subset: CD45RA-negative fraction. Source of these receptors: a man aged 18 to 35 in good health.

The gene calls are TRBV6-5 and TRBJ1-6, with D perhaps matching TRBD1 (6 bases). Germline V gives CDR1 MNHEY, CDR2 SVGAGI. Trimming stripped 1 base from V and 11 bases from J, with 15 bases between. The CDR3 has 15 residues. CDR3 in amino acids: CASSYLLGGAAPLHF. The CDR3 DNA reads TGTGCCAGCAGTTACTTATTAGGGGGGGCCGCACCCCTCCACTTT.

This chain connects TRBV6-1 to TRBJ2-7; the match to TRBD1 covers 9 bases. CDR3 length: 14 amino acids. Germline CDR1 MNHNS, CDR2 SASEGT. V dropped 6 bases and J dropped 5; count of bases not matched to a gene: 8. Here the CDR3 DNA reads TGTGCCAGCAGCTCCCACAGGGGGCATGACGAGCAGTACTTC. Encoded protein: CASSSHRGHDEQYF.

The chain couples TRBV5-4 to TRBJ1-5; D ambiguous. The ends were cut back, 0 bases at V and 7 bases at J, with 11 bases in the middle. CDR1 and CDR2 from the germline V gene are SGHNT and YYREEE (reference sequence). The length of the CDR3 is 14 residues. In DNA form, the CDR3 reads TGTGCCAGCAGCTTGGACCCGGGCGGGCAGCCCCAGCATTTT. It is translated as CASSLDPGGQPQHF.

This clone was detected once. The chain recombines TRBV10-3 with TRBJ2-5; 11 nucleotides match TRBD2. This CDR3 region has 16 residues. V trimming: 4 bases; J trimming: 1 base; junction bases outside the gene matches: 5. In germline, CDR1 is ENHRY, CDR2 SYGVKD. CDR3 in amino acids: CAISASSGRTQETQYF. The CDR3 DNA reads as TGTGCCATCAGTGCCTCTAGCGGGAGGACCCAAGAGACCCAGTACTTC.

The rearrangement uses TRBV5-4 and TRBJ2-3, with 8 positions matching TRBD2. Per germline, CDR1 SGHNT and CDR2 YYREEE (reference sequence). This CDR3 has 15 residues. Trimming at V came to 3 bases and at J to 6 bases, leaving 9 bases not matched to a gene. CDR3 region: CASSSGLAGSDTQYF. The CDR3 DNA follows: TGTGCCAGCAGCTCCGGACTAGCTGGGAGCGATACGCAGTATTTT.

V gene TRBV23-1 combines with J gene TRBJ2-7, with a weak D call TRBD1 (5 bases). TRBV23-1 is flagged as an ORF with uncertain function. The CDR3 runs 15 residues. V lost 7 bases to trimming and J lost 1 base, with 17 bases between them. This chain's CDR3 is CASNQGSATSYEQYF. The CDR3, as DNA: TGCGCCAGCAATCAGGGCTCCGCGACGTCCTACGAGCAGTACTTC.